The clone carrying this T cell receptor (beta chain) was recorded many times. V was shortened by 3 bases and J by 7 bases, with 7 bases between the two germline ends. CDR3 size: 11 residues. In germline, CDR1 is ENHRY, CDR2 SYGVKD. Template switching added a universal primer site; cDNA carried unique molecular identifiers. TCRdb reprocessed the 5' RACE reads via MiXCR and lists one record per CDR3 protein. The data contain just over 450,000 distinct CDR3 sequences, 13% to 15% of them singletons. This entry is derived from a study of identical twins. These data were also filed under a second study, of yellow fever vaccine responses in identical twins.

Specimen: CD4+ T cells sorted from blood. The rearrangement links TRBV10-3 to TRBJ2-7; D gene unclear. This TCR was recovered from a woman younger than 35 in good health. The CDR3 here is CAISDLGEQYF. The CDR3 DNA is TGTGCCATCAGTGACCTTGGAGAGCAGTACTTC.